This T cell receptor beta chain was observed in a study of T cell responses to AZD1222 COVID-19 vaccine (dated by TCRdb to about 2021). Concerning the study at large: AZD1222 recipients whose second dose came at about 4 weeks and those whose second dose came at about 12 weeks were combined into one group, since spike-specific TCR depth and breadth did not differ between the two schedules. A total of 233 trial participants underwent TCR sequencing, of whom about 200 received two doses of AZD1222 and 26 received two doses of the MenACWY control vaccine. Trial participants were enrolled by age into 18-55, 56-69 and 70-plus year subgroups, with 148, 28 and 57 TCR-sequenced participants respectively.

This specimen's time point label, per the study, means: baseline before first vaccination. Vaccinee samples were obtained from the UK trials COV001 and COV002, which included a single-blind randomized controlled phase 2/3 trial of AZD1222 (ChAdOx1 nCoV-19) in healthy adults. For TCRbeta chain sequencing, PBMC samples were collected from trial participants at day 0 and at day 28 after the second dose. The CDR3 regions of human TCRbeta chains were analyzed by immunosequencing. The paper's data handling went like this. TCRs in the repertoires were compared against a reference library of SARS-CoV-2-specific TCRs that had been generated with the MIRA antigen-specificity platform. Breadth was defined as the fraction of unique TCRs that were SARS-CoV-2-associated, and depth was defined as the fraction of total T cells that were SARS-CoV-2-associated. Each spike-specific TCR was assigned to its reactive spike region and to a CD4 or CD8 class using the MIRA data. Log10-transformed breadth and depth values were compared by one-way ANOVA with Sidak's multiple comparisons tests. TCRdb limited this immuneACCESS table to in-frame rearrangements with V and J called. A share of clones is missing; checked studies link under half to unresolved V genes, and the rest is unexplained. That table furnishes V, J and clone size, whereas the DNA furnished D and trimming. For this sample the table gives roughly 150,000 clones, of which around nine tenths were detected only once. The ten most abundant clones make up approximately 1.8% of the sample.

A distance of 17 bases separates the germline ends of V and J, which lose 7 bases and 5 bases respectively. The CDR3 numbers 14 residues from cysteine through phenylalanine. Only the CDR3 DNA stays, 42 bases, in frame from base 1. The germline V gene (reference sequence) supplies CDR1 GTSNPN and CDR2 SVGIG. Concerning this clone itself: Its antigen is unknown. No per-base quality is available; no much larger clone lies one base away.

Study-wide conclusions, independent of this receptor: Conclusions about previously exposed vaccinees are limited because only a handful of AZD1222 recipients were SARS-CoV-2 seropositive at baseline. Spike-specific TCR breadth and depth rose significantly after two AZD1222 doses compared with day 0 and with MenACWY recipients. No day 14 peak-response samples were available, so repertoires were characterized only after the peak T cell response. CD4 TCRs associated with the vaccine covered the entire spike protein, and the dominant responses were in regions 160-218 and 743-854. Most participants were white British and females outnumbered males, and the authors suggested that clonal diversity may have been underestimated. In the small 56-69-year group, the increase in depth fell short of significance, most likely because of low power. Nearly half of unique spike-specific TCRs reportedly recognized epitopes outside regions mutated in the B.1.351 and B.1.1.7 variants.

The clonotype comes from an adult in good health. The chain was built from TRBV30 and TRBJ2-2; TRBD2 is a weak D gene call, 6 bases matching. The sequencing used peripheral blood, collected on day 0 of AZD1222 vaccination. The DNA is TGTGCCTACCTCCGGACGGGGGAGACCGGGGAGCTGTTTTTT. Translated, this is CAYLRTGETGELFF.